This T cell receptor (beta chain) was recorded in a study of shared clonotypes between healthy human individuals (TCRdb year 2020). Notes on the research overall: The cohort included a few men and a couple of women between 18 and 49 years of age. For each donor, CD4 naive and CD4 memory were each given three plates, CD8 naive was given two plates, and CD8 memory was given one plate. The study deeply sequenced blood TCR repertoires of five healthy adults to estimate repertoire size and the extent of clonotype sharing between individuals. Between about 0.8 and 9 billion PBMCs per donor were obtained by leukapheresis. Different laboratories and diverse techniques were used to prepare libraries and sequence TCR repertoires, to increase sequencing depth and limit assay-specific biases. Study-level results and caveats: Around 5% of naive CD4, 3.5% of naive CD8, roughly 2.4% of memory CD4, and roughly 0.4% of memory CD8 clonotypes were shared across several donors. Compared with non-shared clonotypes, clonotypes shared by all four sorted-subset donors had higher generation probabilities. Even with the large sequencing depth, rarefaction of the sorted-subset datasets indicated that sequencing was incomplete. The genetic and exposure-history diversity represented was limited by the small number of donors. Estimated clonotype richness was generally larger for naive than for memory subsets. Based on pairwise subsampling, the degree of clonotype sharing among donors was expected to be affected by sequencing depth. Sampling was limited to blood, and TCR repertoires in tissue likely differ from TCR repertoires in blood.

Including cysteine and phenylalanine, the CDR3 has 15 amino acids. The DNA shown is the 45-base CDR3, in frame from base 1. V is pared back by 1 base and J by 0 bases, with 7 bases lying between the germline termini. CDR1 and CDR2 are drawn from the germline V gene: SNHLY, FYNNEI. About this clone: Its target antigen remains unknown. Qualities for individual bases were not recorded, and no much larger clone is one base off.

TCR CDR3 regions were amplified from genomic DNA by multiplex PCR using the deep immunoSEQ assay. Extracted genomic DNA from each cell subset was distributed evenly across all wells of several immunoSEQ 96-well plates, and each plate was treated as a replicate. For sorted subsets, 150 to 250 ng of genomic DNA, equivalent to some 30,000 T cell genomes, went into each replicate PCR. Purified libraries were quantified with a Qubit 3.0 fluorometer, sized on a Bioanalyzer 2100, and re-quantified with the KAPA Library Quantification kit. Each immunoSEQ 96-well plate was sequenced on its own single-read 150-cycle Illumina NextSeq 550 flow cell. As for the original processing: Because the immunoSEQ output held only junctional sequences and lacked quality scores, the filtering could not match the filtering applied to full-length reads. Sequences were annotated with PyIR, a Python wrapper for IgBLAST v1.9, using IMGT germline references to assign V/J genes and CDR3. Reads with weak V/J assignments (E-value above 1e-6), missing CDR3, stop codons, out-of-frame junctions, or ambiguous translated residues were removed. V3J clonotypes were defined as sequences sharing the same inferred V gene, J gene, and CDR3 amino acid sequence. To compute the percentage overlap between repertoires, the number of shared unique clonotypes was divided by the size of the smaller repertoire. Three approaches were used to assess repertoire richness: RTK rarefaction, the Chao1 estimator, and Recon v2.1 estimates of unobserved clonotypes. Generation probabilities for all TCRbeta clonotypes obtained by the gDNA method from four donors were computed using OLGA. The immuneACCESS repertoire file appears here via TCRdb, limited to in-frame rearrangements. These files lack a portion of the clones; in checked studies, under half of the deficit traces to unresolved V genes, and the cause of the others is not known. V and J calls and clone size are copied from that table; D and trimming were computed from the DNA. In all, the sample holds 2 million to 2.5 million clones, and 90% to 95% of those were seen once. About 0.37% of the sample comes from the top ten.

The donors were healthy, HIV-negative adults with no recently reported acute infections or vaccinations. Every donor was a Caucasian adult residing in Nashville, Tennessee, USA. CD4+ T cells were enriched by magnetic negative selection; naive cells were then positively selected on CD45RA, and the negative fraction formed the memory subset. Blood was obtained by leukapheresis, after which PBMCs were separated by Ficoll-Histopaque density gradient centrifugation and cryopreserved in liquid nitrogen vapor phase. Purity and quantity of every magnetically sorted T cell population were checked by analytical flow cytometry. Genomic DNA was isolated from each sorted fraction and quantified by UV absorbance on a Nanodrop 2000c.

This receptor was obtained from a young man in good health. Some clones in this sample may be carry-over from other donors' samples. Here the chain combines TRBV2 and TRBJ1-3; the D segment could be TRBD1, given 6 matching bases. Sequencing was performed on naive CD4+ T cells from PBMCs. This sample's cell subset or site label indicates: CD45RA+ positively selected. The CDR3 loop reads CASSEVDSSGNTIYF. The sequence in DNA is TGTGCCAGCAGTGAAGTGGACAGCTCTGGAAACACCATATATTTT.